What follows describes a single T cell receptor (beta chain). Germline CDR1 and CDR2: SGHVS and FQNEAQ. V shed 6 bases and J 4 bases; nucleotides not matched to a gene: 12. This CDR3 is 16 amino acids long. Original processing methods: Researchers report that nucleated cell counts were estimated from reference gene primer amplification. The assay was immunoSEQ multiplex PCR, and TCRdb's table has in-frame clones only and misses some. V, J and clone size are taken as reported in that table, and D and trimming were inferred from the DNA itself. Among tens of thousands of clones, around 84% were seen once, and the ten largest hold 3.5% to 4.5%. The entry originates in a study of blood T cell repertoires in COVID-19. Across the study: Some COVID-19 samples were acute and others convalescent; all came from the United States, Italy and Spain. PBMCs, B-cell-depleted T cells, or T cells were the source of the cDNA or gDNA that made up the material.

This TCR derives from a man aged 50 to 60 with acute or convalescent COVID-19. The chain is built from TRBV7-8 and TRBJ2-1; 7 bases match TRBD1. Sequenced material: peripheral blood. CDR3 loop: CASSSTGTAFYNEQFF. The DNA for the CDR3 is TGTGCCAGCAGTTCTACCGGGACAGCTTTTTACAATGAGCAGTTCTTC.